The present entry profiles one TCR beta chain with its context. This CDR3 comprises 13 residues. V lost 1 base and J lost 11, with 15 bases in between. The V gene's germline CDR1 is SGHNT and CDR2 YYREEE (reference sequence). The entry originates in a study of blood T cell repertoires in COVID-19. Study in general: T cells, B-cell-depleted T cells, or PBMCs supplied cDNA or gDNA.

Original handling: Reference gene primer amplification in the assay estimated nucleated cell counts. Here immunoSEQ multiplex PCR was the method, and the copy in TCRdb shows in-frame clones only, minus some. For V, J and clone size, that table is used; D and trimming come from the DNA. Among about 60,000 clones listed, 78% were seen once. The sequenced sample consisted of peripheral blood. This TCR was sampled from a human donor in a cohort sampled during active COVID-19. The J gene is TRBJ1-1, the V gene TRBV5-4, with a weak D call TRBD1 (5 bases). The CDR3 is CASSLKGVQAAFF. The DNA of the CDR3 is TGTGCCAGCAGCTTGAAAGGGGTTCAAGCGGCTTTCTTT.